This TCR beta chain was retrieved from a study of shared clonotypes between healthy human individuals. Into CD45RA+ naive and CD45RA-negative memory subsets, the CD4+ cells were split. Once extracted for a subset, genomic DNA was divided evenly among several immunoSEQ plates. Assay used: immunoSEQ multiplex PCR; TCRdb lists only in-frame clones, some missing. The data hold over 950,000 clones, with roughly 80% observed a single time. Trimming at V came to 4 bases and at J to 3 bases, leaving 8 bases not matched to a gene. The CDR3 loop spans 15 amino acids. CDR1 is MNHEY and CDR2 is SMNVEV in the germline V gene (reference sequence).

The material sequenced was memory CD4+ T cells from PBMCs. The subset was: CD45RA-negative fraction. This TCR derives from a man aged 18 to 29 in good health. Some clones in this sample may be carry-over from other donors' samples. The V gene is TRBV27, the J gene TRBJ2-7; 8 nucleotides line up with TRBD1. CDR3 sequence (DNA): TGTGCCAGCAGTTCCCGGACAGGGCCCCACTACGAGCAGTACTTC. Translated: CASSSRTGPHYEQYF.